A selection of T cell receptor beta chains follows, all from one sample in a study of blood T cell repertoires in COVID-19. Profiled with immunoSEQ multiplex PCR; TCRdb holds only in-frame clones, not every one. The sample consists of around 220,000 clones, around 88% of them appearing once. What was sequenced was PBMCs or T cells enriched from blood (not recorded which). The receptor set was obtained from a woman aged 45 to 65 with acute COVID-19. The CDR3 runs from the conserved cysteine through the conserved F or W. The D gene is left open where the match is weak. Clone size, where shown, is once, few, many, or a class for clones that have expanded.

j_gene	d_gene	abundance	v_gene	CDR3nt	CDR3aa
TRBJ1-2	-	-	TRBV2	TGTGCCAGCAGTCTGACCGGGACACCTGGATATGGCTACACCTTC	CASSLTGTPGYGYTF
TRBJ2-1	TRBD2	-	TRBV11-2	TGTGCCAGCAGTCGTTCCGCCGGGACTAGCGGGAGGTGGAATGAGCAGTTCTTC	CASSRSAGTSGRWNEQFF
TRBJ2-1	-	-	TRBV19	TGTGCCAGTAGTATAGATCTCATAAATAGTTTATTCTTC	CASSIDLINSLFF
TRBJ2-1	-	-	TRBV19	TGTGCCAGTAGTATTGGGCAGGCCTACAATGAGCAGTTCTTC	CASSIGQAYNEQFF
TRBJ2-5	-	-	TRBV14	TGTGCCAGCAGCCCCCGGACAGCAAAAGAGACCCAGTACTTC	CASSPRTAKETQYF
TRBJ1-1	-	-	TRBV9	TGTGCCAGCAGCGCGGAGGCGGGCAACACTGAAGCTTTCTTT	CASSAEAGNTEAFF
TRBJ2-5	-	-	TRBV7-2	TGTGCCAGCAGCTTATCCAGCGTACAAGAGACCCAGTACTTC	CASSLSSVQETQYF
TRBJ2-7	-	-	TRBV27	TGTGCCAGCAGTCGACAACAGTACTACGAGCAGTACTTC	CASSRQQYYEQYF
TRBJ2-3	-	few	TRBV9	TGTGCCAGCAGCGGGAGGTGGGGCACAGATACGCAGTATTTT	CASSGRWGTDTQYF
TRBJ2-1	-	-	TRBV7-2	TGTGCCAGCAGCTCCCTTGTCTCCTACAATGAGCAGTTCTTC	CASSSLVSYNEQFF
TRBJ2-5	TRBD2	once	TRBV5-8	TGTGCCAGCAGCCCGGCCGGGACTAGCGGGAGTGAGACCCAGTACTTC	CASSPAGTSGSETQYF
TRBJ2-7	-	-	TRBV5-1	TGCGCCAGCAGCTTGGTCTCAGGGCACTCCTACGAGCAGTACTTC	CASSLVSGHSYEQYF
TRBJ2-7	TRBD2	-	TRBV5-1	TGCGCCAGCAGCGTATCACTAGCGGACTCCTACGAGCAGTACTTC	CASSVSLADSYEQYF
TRBJ1-6	-	-	TRBV29-1	TGCAGCGCCGTTGACCGGGACACCGATAATTCACCCCTCCACTTT	CSAVDRDTDNSPLHF
TRBJ2-1	TRBD1	once	TRBV5-1	TGCGCCAGCAGGTTAGGATACAGGGGGCGCTGGGATGAGCAGTTCTTC	CASRLGYRGRWDEQFF
TRBJ2-7	-	-	TRBV21-1	TGTGCCAGCAGCAATGTAACGCGAGGGACGATGACTAGCACCTACGAGCAGTACTTC	CASSNVTRGTMTSTYEQYF
TRBJ1-3	-	-	TRBV28	TGTGCCAGCAGCATGGAAGGACACCGACCAAACACCATATATTTT	CASSMEGHRPNTIYF
TRBJ2-5	TRBD2	-	TRBV9	TGTGCCAGCAGCGCAGGGGGACTAGCGGGCGGGGAGACCCAGTACTTC	CASSAGGLAGGETQYF
TRBJ2-2	-	-	TRBV12-3/TRBV12-4	TGTGCCAGCAGTTACAGGAACACCGGGGAGCTGTTTTTT	CASSYRNTGELFF
TRBJ2-1	-	-	TRBV30	TGTGCCTGGAGTGTACTAGGGGGGGGGCTCTACAATGAGCAGTTCTTC	CAWSVLGGGLYNEQFF
TRBJ1-5	-	-	TRBV19	TGTGCCAGCCAGACCAGGGCTTCGCACCCGAATAGCAATCAGCCCCAGCATTTT	CASQTRASHPNSNQPQHF
TRBJ2-1	TRBD2	-	TRBV19	TGTGCCAGTAGTATACCCGGGAGGGAGTGGGAGCAGTTCTTC	CASSIPGREWEQFF
TRBJ2-3	TRBD2	-	TRBV7-9	TGTGCCAGCAGCTCACGGACTAGCGGGAGTACAGATACGCAGTATTTT	CASSSRTSGSTDTQYF
TRBJ1-1	-	few	TRBV9	TGTGCCAGCAGCCCGCAGGGGAAGAACACTGAAGCTTTCTTT	CASSPQGKNTEAFF
TRBJ2-5	-	-	TRBV28	TGTGCCAGCAGTTCGGGTTTCCAAGAGACCCAGTACTTC	CASSSGFQETQYF
TRBJ2-7	TRBD2	once	TRBV5-1	TGCGCCAGCAGCTCCGGGGCTAGCGGGACGACCGGCGGCGAGCAGTACTTC	CASSSGASGTTGGEQYF